The subject of this entry is one TCR beta chain. No antigen is known for it. This entry is derived from a study of cytomegalovirus exposure and HLA in healthy donors. The study's findings and limits: Being indistinguishable, some V segments were excluded, TRBV6-2 and TRBV6-3 among them. Differences between HLA loci emerged in a later analysis of TCR association rates, with DRB1 most and HLA-C fewest.

The CDR3 runs 15 residues. Germline V gives CDR1 SGHDT, CDR2 YYEEEE. Deletions cut 1 base from V and 2 bases from J, with 7 bases between. Primers: 60 Vbeta forward and 13 Jbeta reverse. Authors' data handling: Among the unique TCR beta chains that a later analysis counted, about 84 million in all, 10 million to 14 million were shared. Only in-frame clones appear in the TCRdb table, and some are missing; sequencing was by immunoSEQ multiplex PCR. V and J calls and clone size are copied from that table; D and trimming were computed from the DNA. The table shows approximately 100,000 clones, with roughly 85% occurring only once.

The chain couples TRBV5-6 to TRBJ2-6, with unresolved D. The sequence came from a woman in her forties in good health and CMV-seronegative. Sequenced input: PBMCs. The CDR3 loop reads CASSLRDTGANVLTF. The CDR3 nucleotides read TGTGCCAGCAGCTTGAGAGACACTGGGGCCAACGTCCTGACTTTC.